The 29 T cell receptor beta chains presented below share a single source sample, sequenced in a study of OX40 agonist ivuxolimab in advanced cancers. Sequencing was performed with immunoSEQ multiplex PCR; in TCRdb, only in-frame clones are kept and a portion is missing. The sample comprises 64,000 or so clones, about 83% of which are singletons, and 0.6% to 0.9% rests with the top ten. Sequenced here: CD4+ or CD8+ T cells sorted from blood, sampled in a trial of the OX40 agonist ivuxolimab. Every receptor here comes from an adult with an advanced solid tumor such as melanoma, head and neck, liver or kidney cancer.

On this clone itself: At the DNA level, this CDR3 is encoded by other sequences in the same sample as well. The rearrangement links TRBV19 to TRBJ1-1; 7 bases match TRBD1. Germline CDR1 and CDR2: LNHDA and SQIVND (reference sequence). V lost 3 bases and J lost 1; bases outside the gene matches: 2. The length of the CDR3 is 14 residues. The CDR3 reads CASSIRQGNTEAFF. CDR3 coding DNA: TGTGCCAGTAGTATTAGACAGGGGAACACTGAAGCTTTCTTT.

The chain employs TRBV7-9 and TRBJ1-2; 9 bases agree with TRBD1. The V gene end was trimmed by 5 bases and the J gene end by 7 bases; junction bases not matched to a gene: 11. Per germline, CDR1 SEHNR and CDR2 FQNEAQ (reference sequence). This CDR3 region has 15 residues. The DNA for the CDR3 is TGTGCCAGCAGCCCCCGCCCGGGACAGGGACGTGGCTACACCTTC. This encodes CASSPRPGQGRGYTF.

The chain employs TRBV7-9 and TRBJ2-1; a weak D match, TRBD2 (6 bases). The germline V gene encodes CDR1 SEHNR and CDR2 FQNEAQ (reference sequence). Trimming pared 7 bases from V and 8 bases from J, leaving 18 bases between. This CDR3 has 14 residues. The CDR3 loop is CASTRVGGFDEQFF. In DNA form, the CDR3 reads TGTGCCAGCACCCGGGTTGGGGGGTTCGATGAGCAGTTCTTC.

This sequence joins TRBV9 and TRBJ1-6; D perhaps matches TRBD1 (6 bases). The CDR3 loop spans 16 amino acids. V was shortened by 0 bases and J by 3 bases, with 10 bases between the two germline ends. Germline CDR1 SGDLS, CDR2 YYNGEE. CDR3 sequence reads: CASSVADRVYNSPLHF. Written as DNA, the CDR3 is TGTGCCAGCAGCGTAGCGGACAGAGTCTATAATTCACCCCTCCACTTT.

The J gene is TRBJ2-3, the V gene TRBV7-9; D possibly corresponds to TRBD2 (5 bases). CDR3 length equals 16 residues. The V and J ends lost 3 bases and 0 bases respectively, with 13 bases between them. Germline values: CDR1 SEHNR, CDR2 FQNEAQ (reference sequence). In DNA, the CDR3 is TGTGCCAGCAGCTTGAGGTTTGGGGAGAGCACAGATACGCAGTATTTT. Translated, it gives CASSLRFGESTDTQYF.

This chain connects TRBV18 to TRBJ1-2; no clear D gene. V was trimmed by 2 bases and J by 6 bases, leaving 10 bases between them. The CDR3 is made up of 13 amino acids. Germline V gene sequence: CDR1 KGHSH, CDR2 LQKENI. The CDR3, as DNA: TGTGCCAGCTCACCAGTCGGGTTGGATGGCTACACCTTC. It encodes CASSPVGLDGYTF.

The chain couples TRBV9 to TRBJ1-2; perhaps TRBD1 as D (5 bases). Trimming pared 1 base from V and 1 base from J, leaving 17 bases between. Germline CDR1 reads SGDLS; CDR2 reads YYNGEE. The CDR3 has 17 amino acids. CDR3 sequence reads: CASSVTTASHFNYGYTF. CDR3 bases: TGTGCCAGCAGCGTAACGACAGCGTCTCATTTTAACTATGGCTACACCTTC.

The chain couples TRBV14 to TRBJ1-2, with D perhaps TRBD1 (6 bases). The germline CDR1 and CDR2 sequences are SGHDN and FVKESK. The CDR3 sequence is 11 residues long. The ends were cut back, 11 bases at V and 8 bases at J, with 15 bases in the middle. The CDR3 is CAPPGGSGYTF. The CDR3 nucleotides read TGTGCCCCCCCGGGGGGCAGCGGCTACACCTTC.

V and J are TRBV6-5 and TRBJ1-4, with unresolved D. V dropped 6 bases and J dropped 2 bases, with 13 bases sitting between them. The germline V gene has CDR1 MNHEY and CDR2 SVGAGI. The CDR3 contains 15 residues. The CDR3, as DNA: TGTGCCAGCAGGACATTGTCAGGCACTAATGAAAAACTGTTTTTT. It encodes CASRTLSGTNEKLFF.

The chain carries TRBV5-1 and TRBJ2-1, with TRBD2 matching 8 bases. There are 15 residues in the CDR3. Germline-derived CDR1 and CDR2 are SGHRS and YFSETQ. J was trimmed by 8 bases and V by 3 bases; bases with no gene match: 10. As DNA, the CDR3 is TGCGCCAGCAGCTCCGGACTAGCTCGTGTGGATGAGCAGTTCTTC. Amino acids: CASSSGLARVDEQFF.

The rearrangement uses TRBV6-6 and TRBJ2-7; D is perhaps TRBD1 (6 bases). V lost 2 bases and J lost 5, with 16 bases in between. CDR3 size: 15 residues. Germline V gene sequence: CDR1 MNHNY, CDR2 SVGAGI (reference sequence). The DNA of the CDR3 is TGTGCCAGCAGTTACGGGCAGGGGCTAAATCACGAGCAGTACTTC. This codes for CASSYGQGLNHEQYF.

This rearrangement joins TRBV5-1 to TRBJ2-2; no clear D gene. V was trimmed by 4 bases and J by 6 bases, leaving 13 bases between them. CDR3 length: 14 amino acids. The germline gives CDR1 SGHRS, CDR2 YFSETQ. The CDR3 DNA sequence: TGCGCCAGCAGCGCCAGCGACCCAGCCGGGGAGCTGTTTTTT. Translating gives CASSASDPAGELFF.

The chain employs TRBV28 and TRBJ2-5; possible D gene TRBD1, 6 bases. The V gene lost 5 bases and the J gene lost 5 bases, with 15 bases spanning the gap. CDR3 size: 14 residues. CDR1 is MDHEN and CDR2 is SYDVKM in the germline V gene. The chain's CDR3 is CASSPGTPRETQYF. The CDR3 DNA is TGTGCCAGCAGTCCAGGGACACCCCGGGAGACCCAGTACTTC. Based on the CDR3 plus reference TRBV28 and TRBJ2-5, the full variable domain is DVKVTQSSRYLVKRTGEKVFLECVQDMDHENMFWYRQDPGLGLRLIYFSYDVKMKEKGDIPEGYSVSREKKERFSLILESASTNQTSMYLCASSPGTPRETQYFGPGTRLLVL.

The V call is TRBV10-1, the J call TRBJ2-1, with TRBD1 matching 9 bases. This CDR3 comprises 14 residues. The V and J ends lost 5 bases and 8 bases, in that order; junction bases with no gene match: 7. Germline V lookup: CDR1 WNHNN, CDR2 SYGVQD (reference sequence). CDR3 sequence reads: CASSKDRGGDEQFF. CDR3 DNA: TGCGCCAGCAGTAAGGACAGGGGCGGGGATGAGCAGTTCTTC.

The V call is TRBV5-1, the J call TRBJ2-3; TRBD1 aligns across 11 bases. With 5 bases clipped from V and 6 bases from J, the junction kept 8 bases outside the gene matches. Germline V CDR1 and CDR2: SGHRS, YFSETQ. The CDR3 is 15 amino acids. CDR3 sequence: CASSPGTGGIDTQYF. In DNA form, the CDR3 reads TGCGCCAGCAGTCCTGGGACAGGGGGAATTGATACGCAGTATTTT.

The J gene is TRBJ2-7, the V gene TRBV27, with 7 nucleotides matching TRBD1. This CDR3 is 13 amino acids long. The V segment lost 6 bases and the J segment 2 bases; nucleotides outside the gene matches: 4. Germline V gene lookup returns CDR1 MNHEY and CDR2 SMNVEV (reference sequence). The CDR3 nucleotides read TGTGCCAGCAGGCCGACAGGGACCTACGAGCAGTACTTC. It codes for CASRPTGTYEQYF.

The rearrangement joins TRBV5-1 to TRBJ2-1; 11 positions match TRBD2. The trim removed 4 bases at V and 9 bases at J, leaving 18 bases unmatched. This CDR3 has 18 residues. Germline-derived CDR1 and CDR2 are SGHRS and YFSETQ. The CDR3 DNA reads as TGCGCCAGCAGCGGTGGGCCTAGCGGGAGGCCTCGGTCCAGTGAGCAGTTCTTC. Its translation is CASSGGPSGRPRSSEQFF.

The chain recombines TRBV15 with TRBJ2-3; the D gene is possibly TRBD1 (5 bases). Per germline, CDR1 LNHNV and CDR2 YYDKDF (reference sequence). The CDR3 consists of 16 residues. Between the trimmed V and J ends, which lost 8 bases and 1 base, there was a span of 19 bases. DNA for the CDR3: TGTGCCACCTCCACCCCCCTGTGGGGCGGCACAGATACGCAGTATTTT. This gives the protein CATSTPLWGGTDTQYF.

This sequence joins TRBV7-6 and TRBJ2-7; 11 nucleotides align to TRBD1. The CDR3 is 18 amino acids. V was pared by 4 bases and J by 2 bases, with 13 bases of the junction left unmatched. Germline V gene sequence: CDR1 SGHVS, CDR2 FNYEAQ. The CDR3 loop reads CASSSNAPGQGVTYEQYF. In DNA, the CDR3 is TGTGCCAGCAGCTCTAACGCCCCGGGACAGGGGGTTACCTACGAGCAGTACTTC.

The chain joins TRBV10-2 to TRBJ2-3; D is perhaps TRBD2 (5 bases). Germline-derived CDR1 and CDR2 are WSHSY and SAAADI. The ends were cut back, 2 bases at V and 0 bases at J, with 15 bases in the middle. CDR3 length: 17 residues. The CDR3 DNA reads as TGCGCCAGCAGTGAGGGGAGATCTTATACTAGCACAGATACGCAGTATTTT. Encoded protein: CASSEGRSYTSTDTQYF.

This chain connects TRBV2 to TRBJ1-5, with TRBD1 as a possible D gene (6 bases). V gave up 6 bases and J gave up 2 bases, with 11 bases separating them. Germline V gives CDR1 SNHLY, CDR2 FYNNEI. This CDR3 spans 14 amino acids. The CDR3 sequence: CASSRNRGNQPQHF. The CDR3 DNA reads as TGTGCCAGCAGCCGAAACAGGGGCAATCAGCCCCAGCATTTT. Filled out from reference TRBV2 and TRBJ1-5, the complete variable domain reads EPEVTQTPSHQVTQMGQEVILRCVPISNHLYFYWYRQILGQKVEFLVSFYNNEISEKSEIFDDQFSVERPDGSNFTLKIRSTKLEDSAMYFCASSRNRGNQPQHFGDGTRLSIL.

This chain joins TRBV29-1 and TRBJ1-4; 9 bases map to TRBD1. In germline, CDR1 is SQVTM, CDR2 ANQGSEA. The CDR3 is made up of 15 amino acids. V dropped 7 bases and J dropped 7; count of bases not matched to a gene: 13. Here the CDR3 DNA reads TGCAGCGCCTATCCGGGACAGGGAGGGGCTGAAAAACTGTTTTTT. Translated: CSAYPGQGGAEKLFF.

This clone was seen just once. This sequence joins TRBV30 and TRBJ1-2; D possibly corresponds to TRBD1 (5 bases). The CDR3 sequence is 14 residues long. Germline lookup yields CDR1 GTSNPN and CDR2 SVGIG (reference sequence). Deletions cut 2 bases from V and 3 bases from J, with 13 bases between. CDR3 protein: CAWSLHQGDYGYTF. CDR3 in DNA: TGTGCCTGGAGTCTTCATCAGGGAGACTATGGCTACACCTTC. The full variable domain, rest sourced from reference TRBV30 and TRBJ1-2, is SQTIHQWPATLVQPVGSPLSLECTVEGTSNPNLYWYRQAAGRGLQLLFYSVGIGQISSEVPQNLSASRPQDRQFILSSKKLLLSDSGFYLCAWSLHQGDYGYTFGSGTRLTVV.

The chain employs TRBV5-6 and TRBJ1-6; D gene uncertain. V lost 0 bases and J 6 bases, leaving 7 bases between the germline ends. The V gene's germline CDR1 is SGHDT and CDR2 YYEEEE. The CDR3 length is 14 residues. The CDR3 region is CASSLGRFNSPLHF. CDR3 DNA: TGTGCCAGCAGCTTGGGGCGGTTTAATTCACCCCTCCACTTT. The full variable domain, with the rest looked up from reference TRBV5-6 and TRBJ1-6, is DAGVTQSPTHLIKTRGQQVTLRCSPKSGHDTVSWYQQALGQGPQFIFQYYEEEERQRGNFPDRFSGHQFPNYSSELNVNALLLGDSALYLCASSLGRFNSPLHFGNGTRLTVT.

This clone was seen more than once but under ten times. The chain links TRBV14 to TRBJ1-1; D is undetermined. The V gene's germline CDR1 is SGHDN and CDR2 FVKESK. V shed 4 bases and J shed 1 base, with 13 bases lying between them. There are 15 residues in the CDR3. The CDR3 loop is CASSPRRGWNTEAFF. DNA of the CDR3: TGTGCCAGCAGCCCCCGACGGGGATGGAACACTGAAGCTTTCTTT.

The chain combines TRBV10-1 with TRBJ1-5; D remains ambiguous. Deletions cut 2 bases from V and 3 bases from J, with 8 bases between. The CDR3 is 14 amino acids. Germline values: CDR1 WNHNN, CDR2 SYGVQD (reference sequence). CDR3 sequence (DNA): TGCGCCAGCAGTGAGACGGGTCTCAATCAGCCCCAGCATTTT. Amino acid sequence: CASSETGLNQPQHF.

The V call is TRBV5-8, the J call TRBJ2-3, with D possibly matching TRBD2 (6 bases). Deletions cut 3 bases from V and 2 bases from J, with 13 bases between. The germline V gene has CDR1 SGHTS and CDR2 YDEGEE. The CDR3 sequence is 15 residues long. CDR3 DNA sequence: TGTGCCAGCAGCTGGGGCGGGGCGTACACAGATACGCAGTATTTT. It is translated as CASSWGGAYTDTQYF. The full variable domain, its missing parts supplied by reference TRBV5-8 and TRBJ2-3, is EAGVTQSPTHLIKTRGQQATLRCSPISGHTSVYWYQQALGLGLQFLLWYDEGEERNRGNFPPRFSGRQFPNYSSELNVNALELEDSALYLCASSWGGAYTDTQYFGPGTRLTVL.

V usage is TRBV7-8 and J usage is TRBJ2-7; D gene ambiguous. CDR1 SGHVS and CDR2 FQNEAQ come from the germline V gene. V was shortened by 1 base and J by 4 bases, with 14 bases between the two germline ends. There are 15 residues in the CDR3. The CDR3 DNA reads TGTGCCAGCAGCTTAGGCCCGGGCGGTAAATACGAGCAGTACTTC. Amino acid sequence: CASSLGPGGKYEQYF.

This chain connects TRBV27 to TRBJ2-3; 7 bases are shared with TRBD2. The V segment lost 1 base and the J segment 1 base; nucleotides outside the gene matches: 2. The CDR3 runs 15 residues. The germline CDR1 and CDR2 sequences are MNHEY and SMNVEV (reference sequence). The CDR3 spells CASSLYLAGTDTQYF. The CDR3 DNA reads TGTGCCAGCAGTTTATACCTAGCGGGCACAGATACGCAGTATTTT.